Listed below are T cell receptor beta chains from one sample, sequenced in a study of Graves' ophthalmopathy and Graves' hyperthyroidism. Via MiXCR, TCRdb re-called the multiplex PCR reads, giving one row per CDR3 protein. The data show approximately 460,000 distinct CDR3 sequences, under 15% seen once. Specimen: blood. These receptors were obtained from a woman between 25 and 40 years old with Graves' ophthalmopathy. Each CDR3 is given with its conserved first and last residue. The order of the fields is D gene, clone size, J gene, V gene, CDR3 DNA, CDR3 protein. D genes are given only for firm matches. Clone size is stated in some rows and not others, as once, few, many or a class when expanded.

D: NA; size: many; J: TRBJ1-5; V: TRBV6-1; DNA: TGTGCCAGCAGTGCGACAGGACCCAACAATCAGCCCCAGCATTTT; CDR3: CASSATGPNNQPQHF
D: NA; size: many; J: TRBJ2-5; V: TRBV12-3/TRBV12-4; DNA: TGTGCCAGCAGTTTCTTGGCTGAGAAAGAGACCCAGTACTTC; CDR3: CASSFLAEKETQYF
D: TRBD1; size: many; J: TRBJ2-5; V: TRBV28; DNA: TGTGCCAGCAGTTCGGGACAGGAAGAGACCCAGTACTTC; CDR3: CASSSGQEETQYF
D: NA; size: NA; J: TRBJ2-7; V: TRBV9; DNA: TGTGCCAGCTCCGGGTCCTCAGGGGACGAGCAGTACTTC; CDR3: CASSGSSGDEQYF
D: TRBD1; size: many; J: TRBJ2-7; V: TRBV28; DNA: TGTGCCAGCAGTTCGCCCGGGGACAGAGCCTACGAGCAGTACTTC; CDR3: CASSSPGDRAYEQYF
D: TRBD1; size: NA; J: TRBJ2-5; V: TRBV9; DNA: TGTGCCAGCAGCGTAGCGGGACAGGGGGCAGCGGAGACCCAGTACTTC; CDR3: CASSVAGQGAAETQYF
D: TRBD1; size: many; J: TRBJ1-2; V: TRBV24-1; DNA: TGTGCCACCAGTGATCGCCACAGGGGTCGGAGCGGCTACACCTTC; CDR3: CATSDRHRGRSGYTF
D: NA; size: many; J: TRBJ1-1; V: TRBV7-9; DNA: TGTGCCAGCAGCTTAGCCGGGACATATAACACTGAAGCTTTCTTT; CDR3: CASSLAGTYNTEAFF
D: NA; size: many; J: TRBJ1-5; V: TRBV27; DNA: TGTGCCAGCATTCGGGACCTTCGGAATCAGCCCCAGCATTTT; CDR3: CASIRDLRNQPQHF
D: NA; size: many; J: TRBJ1-5; V: TRBV4-3; DNA: TGCGCCAGCAGCCAAGATCTTGATCAGCCCCAGCATTTT; CDR3: CASSQDLDQPQHF
D: NA; size: many; J: TRBJ1-1; V: TRBV6-5; DNA: TGTGCCAGCAGTTATTTAGGGCGTGAAGCTTTCTTT; CDR3: CASSYLGREAFF
D: NA; size: many; J: TRBJ2-5; V: TRBV7-3; DNA: TGTGCCAGCAGCTTAACCCGGGAGAGGGGAGAGACCCAGTACTTC; CDR3: CASSLTRERGETQYF
D: NA; size: few; J: TRBJ1-6; V: TRBV20-1; DNA: TGCAGTGCCAGAGGGGGGTCGGACTCCTATAATTCACCCCTCCACTTT; CDR3: CSARGGSDSYNSPLHF
D: NA; size: many; J: TRBJ2-5; V: TRBV7-2; DNA: TGTGCCAGCAGCCCCCGACTGACCCAGTACTTC; CDR3: CASSPRLTQYF
D: NA; size: many; J: TRBJ2-3; V: TRBV6-5; DNA: TGTGCCAGCAGTTACTCGGGCGAGGGGACAGATACGCAGTATTTT; CDR3: CASSYSGEGTDTQYF
D: TRBD2; size: few; J: TRBJ2-5; V: TRBV12-3/TRBV12-4; DNA: TGTGCCAGCAGTTTCGGCACTAGCGGGGGGCGGACGGAGACCCAGTACTTC; CDR3: CASSFGTSGGRTETQYF
D: NA; size: many; J: TRBJ1-1; V: TRBV6-5; DNA: TGTGCCAGCAAAACAAACACTGAAGCTTTCTTT; CDR3: CASKTNTEAFF
D: NA; size: many; J: TRBJ1-5; V: TRBV12-3/TRBV12-4; DNA: TGTGCCAGCGGTTTGAGCGGGGATCAGCCCCAGCATTTT; CDR3: CASGLSGDQPQHF
D: NA; size: many; J: TRBJ1-2; V: TRBV6-1; DNA: TGTGCCAGCAGTGAAATCCCGCCAGCCCCCCGCTACACCTTC; CDR3: CASSEIPPAPRYTF
D: NA; size: NA; J: TRBJ2-3; V: TRBV4-1; DNA: TGCGCCAGCAGCCAAGATCAGGGCACGCTATCCACAGATACGCAGTATTTT; CDR3: CASSQDQGTLSTDTQYF
D: NA; size: many; J: TRBJ1-6; V: TRBV20-1; DNA: TGCAGTGCCGACAGGCCCTTGAGCTCCTATAATTCACCCCTCCACTTT; CDR3: CSADRPLSSYNSPLHF
D: NA; size: many; J: TRBJ1-5; V: TRBV27; DNA: TGTGCCAGCAGAGAAGCCGGACAGCCCCAGCATTTT; CDR3: CASREAGQPQHF
D: NA; size: few; J: TRBJ1-1; V: TRBV28; DNA: TGTGCCAGCACCCGCACCGTCGGACACGTGAACACTGAAGCTTTCTTT; CDR3: CASTRTVGHVNTEAFF
D: NA; size: many; J: TRBJ2-7; V: TRBV12-3/TRBV12-4; DNA: TGTGCCAGCACCCGGGACCCAAAGGAGCAGTACTTC; CDR3: CASTRDPKEQYF
D: NA; size: NA; J: TRBJ1-1; V: TRBV12-3/TRBV12-4; DNA: TGTGCCAGCAGTTTAGGGAGGCATGGTGACACTGAAGCTTTCTTT; CDR3: CASSLGRHGDTEAFF
D: NA; size: many; J: TRBJ2-4; V: TRBV20-1; DNA: TGCAGTGCTAGGCAGGCCCTAGCCAAAAACATTAAGTACTTC; CDR3: CSARQALAKNIKYF
D: NA; size: many; J: TRBJ1-6; V: TRBV2; DNA: TGTGCCAGCAGTTTGGAGAGCTCCTATAATTCACCCCTCCACTTT; CDR3: CASSLESSYNSPLHF
D: TRBD2; size: many; J: TRBJ2-7; V: TRBV9; DNA: TGTGCCAGCAGCGTAGAATCTAGCGGGAGGCCCTCCAGCTCCTACGAGCAGTACTTC; CDR3: CASSVESSGRPSSSYEQYF
D: TRBD2; size: few; J: TRBJ2-5; V: TRBV30; DNA: TGTGCCTGGGAAGGGACTAGCGGCCAAGAGACCCAGTACTTC; CDR3: CAWEGTSGQETQYF
D: NA; size: many; J: TRBJ1-1; V: TRBV6-1; DNA: TGTGCCAGCAGTCCCGAACCAACTGGGAACACTGAAGCTTTCTTT; CDR3: CASSPEPTGNTEAFF
D: TRBD2; size: few; J: TRBJ2-3; V: TRBV20-1; DNA: TGCAGTGGAGGACTAGCGGGATCCCCTAGCACAGATACGCAGTATTTT; CDR3: CSGGLAGSPSTDTQYF
D: NA; size: many; J: TRBJ2-7; V: TRBV11-2; DNA: TGTGCCAGCAGACATAGCGCCTACGAGCAGTACTTC; CDR3: CASRHSAYEQYF
D: NA; size: NA; J: TRBJ1-3; V: TRBV3-1; DNA: TGTGCCAGCAAATCCGGAGCGGGAAACACCATATATTTT; CDR3: CASKSGAGNTIYF